This is a list of T cell receptor beta chains from one sample in a study of T cells in lung cancer brain metastases. The table came from immunoSEQ multiplex PCR; TCRdb's copy has only in-frame clones and leaves some out. Found here are about 910 clones, roughly 93% of them singletons; the top ten hold 3%. Sequencing input: tumor tissue from the primary lung tumor. The source is a woman in her forties with non-small cell lung cancer. Each CDR3 is given with its conserved first and last residue. A D gene is named only where the DNA matches it firmly. Not every row has a clone size; where given, it reads once, few, many or a size class.

j_gene	abundance	d_gene	len	v_gene	CDR3aa	CDR3nt
TRBJ2-1	.	.	13	TRBV30	CAWSLYSSGEQFF	TGTGCCTGGAGTCTCTACTCATCGGGGGAGCAGTTCTTC
TRBJ2-4	.	.	17	TRBV10-2	CASSDLLAGLAKNIQYF	TGCGCCAGCAGTGACCTACTCGCGGGGTTAGCCAAAAACATTCAGTACTTC
TRBJ2-3	.	.	15	TRBV7-6	CASSLVGGGPDTQYF	TGTGCCAGCAGCTTAGTGGGAGGCGGTCCAGATACGCAGTATTTT
TRBJ2-5	once	.	14	TRBV7-8	CASSNPVPGETQYF	TGTGCCAGCAGCAACCCAGTCCCCGGAGAGACCCAGTACTTC
TRBJ2-2	.	TRBD2	15	TRBV10-3	CAISGGLANAGELFF	TGTGCCATCAGTGGGGGACTAGCCAACGCCGGGGAGCTGTTTTTT
TRBJ1-2	.	.	13	TRBV21-1	CAREDRGRYGYTF	TGTGCCAGAGAGGACAGGGGGCGTTATGGCTACACCTTC
TRBJ1-3	.	.	12	TRBV27	CASVGSGNTIYF	TGTGCCAGCGTCGGCTCTGGAAACACCATATATTTT
TRBJ2-7	.	.	12	TRBV9	CASSPRGGEQYF	TGTGCCAGCAGCCCCCGGGGCGGCGAGCAGTACTTC
TRBJ1-2	.	TRBD1	15	TRBV11-3	CASSLGPGGSHGYTF	TGTGCCAGCAGCTTAGGTCCAGGGGGTTCCCATGGCTACACCTTC
TRBJ2-1	once	TRBD2	19	TRBV18	CASSPQGTSGTSSYNEQFF	TGTGCTAGCTCACCACAAGGGACTAGCGGGACTAGCTCCTACAATGAGCAGTTCTTC
TRBJ1-3	few	.	17	TRBV5-5	CASSFFPPRPRGNTIYF	TGTGCCAGCAGCTTCTTCCCCCCGCGTCCTCGGGGAAACACCATATATTTT
TRBJ2-6	.	.	17	TRBV9	CASSTSGGLSGANVLTF	TGTGCCAGCAGCACGTCCGGGGGCCTCTCTGGGGCCAACGTCCTGACTTTC
TRBJ1-1	once	TRBD1	11	TRBV29-1	CSAYDRGRAFF	TGCAGCGCTTACGACAGGGGTCGAGCTTTCTTT
TRBJ2-5	.	.	15	TRBV7-9	CASSSLGQYQETQYF	TGTGCCAGCAGCTCCCTTGGGCAGTACCAAGAGACCCAGTACTTC
TRBJ1-5	.	.	14	TRBV19	CANSILNSNQPQHF	TGTGCCAATAGTATACTAAATAGCAATCAGCCCCAGCATTTT
TRBJ1-2	.	.	11	TRBV20-1	CSAPAPYGYTF	TGCAGTGCCCCCGCCCCTTATGGCTACACCTTC
TRBJ2-1	.	.	12	TRBV29-1	CSADRDYNEQFF	TGCAGCGCCGACCGGGACTACAATGAGCAGTTCTTC
TRBJ2-1	.	.	11	TRBV11-3	CAVGPLDEQFF	TGTGCAGTAGGCCCTCTCGATGAGCAGTTCTTC
TRBJ2-3	.	.	13	TRBV10-3	CAARGTLQNTQYF	TGTGCCGCCAGGGGTACTTTGCAAAATACGCAGTATTTT
TRBJ2-5	once	TRBD1	16	TRBV18	CASSPPGQVYQETQYF	TGTGCCAGCTCACCACCGGGACAGGTGTACCAAGAGACCCAGTACTTC
TRBJ2-3	.	.	16	TRBV6-1	CASSDRKELIGDTQYF	TGTGCCAGCAGTGATCGGAAGGAGTTGATCGGGGATACGCAGTATTTT
TRBJ2-2	.	.	16	TRBV6-5	CASSYWRDRGAGELFF	TGTGCCAGCAGTTACTGGAGGGATAGGGGGGCCGGGGAGCTGTTTTTT
TRBJ2-5	.	.	12	TRBV5-1	CASSQQQETQYF	TGCGCCAGCAGCCAGCAGCAAGAGACCCAGTACTTC
TRBJ2-7	.	.	11	TRBV2	CASSQTDEQYF	TGTGCCAGCAGTCAGACGGACGAGCAGTACTTC
TRBJ2-1	.	.	14	TRBV2	CASRDATSGNEQFF	TGTGCCAGCAGGGACGCCACGAGCGGCAATGAGCAGTTCTTC
TRBJ2-1	.	.	17	TRBV4-1	CASSQRPWGGLNNEQFF	TGCGCCAGCAGCCAAAGGCCGTGGGGGGGGCTCAACAATGAGCAGTTCTTC
TRBJ1-1	.	TRBD1	15	TRBV12-5	CASGGAGTGETEAFF	TGTGCTAGTGGGGGCGCCGGGACAGGAGAAACTGAAGCTTTCTTT
TRBJ2-2	.	.	14	TRBV14	CASTGTADTGELFF	TGTGCCAGCACCGGCACAGCGGACACCGGGGAGCTGTTTTTT
TRBJ2-7	.	.	12	TRBV11-2	CASSSTGREQYF	TGTGCCAGCAGCTCGACAGGTCGGGAGCAGTACTTC
TRBJ2-5	.	TRBD2	15	TRBV9	CASSVGLAVEETQYF	TGTGCCAGCAGCGTTGGACTAGCGGTGGAGGAGACCCAGTACTTC
TRBJ2-7	.	TRBD2	14	TRBV5-1	CASSAKLAAYEQYF	TGTGCCAGCAGCGCAAAACTAGCGGCCTACGAGCAGTACTTC
TRBJ2-3	once	.	14	TRBV4-1	CASSQGDSTDTQYF	TGCGCCAGCAGCCAAGGCGATAGCACAGATACGCAGTATTTT
TRBJ2-1	.	.	14	TRBV18	CASSRGLMENEQFF	TGTGCCAGCTCTCGAGGCCTTATGGAGAATGAGCAGTTCTTC
TRBJ1-1	.	TRBD1	15	TRBV29-1	CSVPSGQGATTEAFF	TGCAGCGTCCCATCGGGACAGGGGGCCACCACTGAAGCTTTCTTT
TRBJ2-4	.	TRBD1	12	TRBV29-1	CSVENRGDIQYF	TGCAGCGTTGAAAACAGGGGAGACATTCAGTACTTC
TRBJ2-7	.	.	12	TRBV10-3	CAIGGSSYEQYF	TGTGCCATCGGGGGCTCCTCCTACGAGCAGTACTTC
TRBJ2-7	.	.	15	TRBV9	CASSVGGGNSYEQYF	TGTGCCAGCAGCGTAGGGGGCGGGAACTCCTACGAGCAGTACTTC
TRBJ1-1	.	.	18	TRBV10-2	CASKQFGAQKYIGARAFF	TGCGCCAGCAAGCAGTTTGGGGCCCAAAAGTATATAGGTGCTCGAGCTTTCTTT
TRBJ2-7	.	.	12	TRBV30	CAWSTGPYEQYF	TGTGCCTGGAGTACGGGCCCCTACGAGCAGTACTTC
TRBJ1-3	.	.	12	TRBV9	CASGEAGNTIYF	TGTGCCAGCGGCGAAGCAGGAAACACCATATATTTT
TRBJ1-4	once	TRBD1	16	TRBV30	CAWSLDRGSTNEKLFF	TGTGCCTGGAGTCTAGACAGGGGGAGCACTAATGAAAAACTGTTTTTT
TRBJ2-1	.	.	15	TRBV27	CASKISGTIDNEQFF	TGTGCCAGCAAAATTTCCGGGACGATCGACAATGAGCAGTTCTTC
TRBJ2-3	.	.	14	TRBV7-2	CASSLGVRTDTQYF	TGTGCCAGCAGCTTAGGGGTGCGGACAGATACGCAGTATTTT
TRBJ1-4	.	.	15	TRBV18	CASSPSGATNEKLFF	TGTGCCAGCTCGCCGTCAGGGGCGACTAATGAAAAACTGTTTTTT
TRBJ2-1	.	TRBD2	18	TRBV29-1	CSAGDVLAGASSYNEQFF	TGCAGCGCAGGGGACGTTCTAGCGGGAGCTTCCTCCTACAATGAGCAGTTCTTC
TRBJ1-1	.	.	15	TRBV18	CASSPIAGGGTEAFF	TGTGCCAGCTCACCCATAGCGGGGGGCGGCACTGAAGCTTTCTTT
TRBJ2-5	.	TRBD2	13	TRBV5-4	CASTYGGGETQYF	TGTGCCAGCACCTACGGGGGAGGGGAGACCCAGTACTTC
TRBJ2-5	.	TRBD2	13	TRBV27	CASSFGGGETQYF	TGTGCCAGCAGTTTTGGGGGGGGAGAGACCCAGTACTTC
TRBJ1-2	.	.	14	TRBV28	CASSRTVPGYGYTF	TGTGCCAGCAGCCGGACAGTCCCAGGCTATGGCTACACCTTT
TRBJ1-1	.	.	16	TRBV11-2	CASSSIRWAPNTEAFF	TGTGCCAGCAGCTCAATCAGATGGGCCCCTAACACTGAAGCTTTCTTT
TRBJ1-1	.	.	13	TRBV29-1	CSVSRGRVTEAFF	TGCAGCGTTAGTCGTGGTCGCGTCACTGAAGCTTTCTTT
TRBJ1-4	.	.	14	TRBV6-5	CASSYSASVEKLFF	TGTGCCAGCAGTTACTCGGCCTCGGTTGAAAAACTGTTTTTT
TRBJ1-2	.	.	14	TRBV28	CASSRTVPGYGYTF	TGTGCCAGCAGCCGGACAGTCCCAGGCTATGGCTACACCTTC